Listed below are T cell receptor beta chains from one sample, sequenced in a study of T-cell reconstitution after alpha-beta-depleted transplantation in children. One entry per CDR3 protein results from TCRdb running MiXCR on the PCR reads. The sample records about 580,000 distinct CDR3 sequences, around 23% being singletons. The sample in question was PBMCs, mostly from graft donor cells, obtained 360 days after TCRalphabeta/CD19-depleted stem cell transplant. The receptor set was obtained from a boy under two years old who had a stem cell transplant for acute myeloid leukemia, so the T cells may come from the graft donor. The CDR3 runs from the conserved cysteine through the conserved F or W. The D gene is left open where the match is weak. Rows may omit the clone size; those that give it use once, few, many or a size class.

DNA: TGTGCCAGCAGCTTAGGATCCCGGGACAGGAACTATGGCTACACCTTC
CDR3: CASSLGSRDRNYGYTF
size: few
J: TRBJ1-2
V: TRBV7-2
D: TRBD1

DNA: TGCAGCGTCGGGGGACTAGCGGGGGAAGAGACCCAGTACTTC
CDR3: CSVGGLAGEETQYF
size: many
J: TRBJ2-5
V: TRBV29-1
D: TRBD2

DNA: TGCGCCAGCAGCGGTTTATTGGACAGTGGCGGCAATGAGCAGTTCTTC
CDR3: CASSGLLDSGGNEQFF
size: many
J: TRBJ2-1
V: TRBV5-1
D: -

DNA: TGTGCCAGCAGCGTAGGTGGCGGGGAGCTGTTTTTT
CDR3: CASSVGGGELFF
size: many
J: TRBJ2-2
V: TRBV9
D: -

DNA: TGCAGTGCTGAAGCGGGGGGGCCATACGAGCAGTACTTC
CDR3: CSAEAGGPYEQYF
size: few
J: TRBJ2-7
V: TRBV20-1
D: TRBD2

DNA: TGTGCAGCTAGAGGGAGGGACGGCGATAATTCACCCCTCCACTTT
CDR3: CAARGRDGDNSPLHF
size: few
J: TRBJ1-6
V: TRBV6-1
D: -

DNA: TGTGCCAGCAGCCAGGGGTTCTCCTACAATGAGCAGTTCTTC
CDR3: CASSQGFSYNEQFF
size: many
J: TRBJ2-1
V: TRBV14
D: -

DNA: TGTGCCAGCAGCGCCCCGGGACAGGGAAAGAACAATGAGCAGTTCTTC
CDR3: CASSAPGQGKNNEQFF
size: -
J: TRBJ2-1
V: TRBV9
D: TRBD1

DNA: TGTGCCAGCAGTCTCACAGGGGCGGCCACTGAAGCTTTCTTT
CDR3: CASSLTGAATEAFF
size: few
J: TRBJ1-1
V: TRBV12-3/TRBV12-4
D: TRBD1

DNA: TGTGCCAGCAGTCTAGTTCTGGGAATTGGGAATGAGCAGTTCTTC
CDR3: CASSLVLGIGNEQFF
size: many
J: TRBJ2-1
V: TRBV12-3/TRBV12-4
D: -

DNA: TGCAGTGCTAGCGGGCAGGCCACAGATACGCAGTATTTT
CDR3: CSASGQATDTQYF
size: many
J: TRBJ2-3
V: TRBV20-1
D: -

DNA: TGTGCCAGCAGTTTTTCGCGGACCGGGGAGCTGTTTTTT
CDR3: CASSFSRTGELFF
size: many
J: TRBJ2-2
V: TRBV6-2/TRBV6-3
D: -

DNA: TGTGCCAGCAGCTCTTGGACTAGCGGGGGGCTCACAGATACGCAGTATTTT
CDR3: CASSSWTSGGLTDTQYF
size: few
J: TRBJ2-3
V: TRBV7-2
D: TRBD2

DNA: TGTGCCAGCAGCTTAGCGGTGGCGGGGGAGAACACCGGGGAGCTGTTTTTT
CDR3: CASSLAVAGENTGELFF
size: -
J: TRBJ2-2
V: TRBV7-6
D: TRBD2

DNA: TGTGCCAGCAGCTTAGAGGCCCCATCGGCGGATACGCAGTATTTT
CDR3: CASSLEAPSADTQYF
size: many
J: TRBJ2-3
V: TRBV7-2
D: -

DNA: TGTGCCTGGAGTGTTAAGGGCGGGGAGACCCAGTACTTC
CDR3: CAWSVKGGETQYF
size: -
J: TRBJ2-5
V: TRBV30
D: -

DNA: TGCAGTGCTCGGACAGGGGGCCACAATCAGCCCCAGCATTTT
CDR3: CSARTGGHNQPQHF
size: -
J: TRBJ1-5
V: TRBV20-1
D: TRBD1

DNA: TGTGCCACCAGTGATTTTCGGGTGATCGATCCCCTCCACTTT
CDR3: CATSDFRVIDPLHF
size: -
J: TRBJ1-6
V: TRBV24-1
D: -

DNA: TGTGCCAGCAGTTACTGGGGACAGGGCGGACTCCACACTGAAGCTTTCTTT
CDR3: CASSYWGQGGLHTEAFF
size: -
J: TRBJ1-1
V: TRBV6-2/TRBV6-3
D: TRBD1

DNA: TGTGCCAGCAGCTTACGGGACAGGGATCAGCCCCAGCATTTT
CDR3: CASSLRDRDQPQHF
size: few
J: TRBJ1-5
V: TRBV7-2
D: TRBD1

DNA: TGTGCCAGCAACGACAGTGGGAGGTTGGAGACCCAGTACTTC
CDR3: CASNDSGRLETQYF
size: -
J: TRBJ2-5
V: TRBV21-1
D: -

DNA: TGTGCCAGCAGCTCCGACAGGGAATATCCCACTTACGAGCAGTACTTC
CDR3: CASSSDREYPTYEQYF
size: -
J: TRBJ2-7
V: TRBV27
D: TRBD1

DNA: TGCAGTGCTAGAGGATCCACTAGCGGGGGAAATGAGCAGTTCTTC
CDR3: CSARGSTSGGNEQFF
size: few
J: TRBJ2-1
V: TRBV20-1
D: TRBD2

DNA: TGTGCCACCAGCAGTGGCGGGAGCTCCTACAATGAGCAGTTCTTC
CDR3: CATSSGGSSYNEQFF
size: many
J: TRBJ2-1
V: TRBV15
D: TRBD2

DNA: TGTGCCACCAGCAGATCCGGGACTCCGGACGGGGCCCAGTACTTC
CDR3: CATSRSGTPDGAQYF
size: few
J: TRBJ2-5
V: TRBV15
D: -

DNA: TGTGCCAGCAGTTCTGGGGAGGGAACTAATGAAAAACTGTTTTTT
CDR3: CASSSGEGTNEKLFF
size: few
J: TRBJ1-4
V: TRBV6-5
D: -

DNA: TGTGCCAGCAGTCTCGGAGGGCGGCCAGAGCAGTACTTC
CDR3: CASSLGGRPEQYF
size: few
J: TRBJ2-7
V: TRBV12-3/TRBV12-4
D: -

DNA: TGTGCCAGCAGTCCACAGGGACATAGTAACACTGAAGCTTTCTTT
CDR3: CASSPQGHSNTEAFF
size: few
J: TRBJ1-1
V: TRBV12-3/TRBV12-4
D: -

DNA: TGCAGTGCTGCTAGCGGGGGGAGTAATTACAATGAGCAGTTCTTC
CDR3: CSAASGGSNYNEQFF
size: few
J: TRBJ2-1
V: TRBV20-1
D: TRBD2

DNA: TGCGCCAGCAGCCAAGAAGACAGGGCGAACACCGGGGAGCTGTTTTTT
CDR3: CASSQEDRANTGELFF
size: many
J: TRBJ2-2
V: TRBV4-3
D: TRBD1

DNA: TGTGCCAGCAGCGTAAACCGGCTCTCTGGGGCCAACGTCCTGACTTTC
CDR3: CASSVNRLSGANVLTF
size: many
J: TRBJ2-6
V: TRBV9
D: -

DNA: TGTGCCAGCAGCTTGGGAGGAAGGACACCGAGCACAGATACGCAGTATTTT
CDR3: CASSLGGRTPSTDTQYF
size: -
J: TRBJ2-3
V: TRBV7-2
D: -

DNA: TGTGCCAGCAGTTTAGGGTCTTTTGGCTACACCTTC
CDR3: CASSLGSFGYTF
size: -
J: TRBJ1-2
V: TRBV12-3/TRBV12-4
D: -

DNA: TGCAGTGAGGTGCACAATCAGCCCCAGCATTTT
CDR3: CSEVHNQPQHF
size: many
J: TRBJ1-5
V: TRBV20-1
D: -

DNA: TGTGCCAGCAGCTTAATAGCAAGTTATCAAGAGACCCAGTACTTC
CDR3: CASSLIASYQETQYF
size: -
J: TRBJ2-5
V: TRBV7-6
D: -

DNA: TGTGCCACCAGAAGGGCGGAGACCCAGTACTTC
CDR3: CATRRAETQYF
size: -
J: TRBJ2-5
V: TRBV12-3/TRBV12-4
D: -

DNA: TGTGCCATCAGTGAGTCGAGACAGGCCGACCTGGGTTTATCAGATACGCAGTATTTT
CDR3: CAISESRQADLGLSDTQYF
size: -
J: TRBJ2-3
V: TRBV10-3
D: -

DNA: TGTGCCATCAGCGATCCTTCTAGCACCGGGGAGCTGTTTTTT
CDR3: CAISDPSSTGELFF
size: few
J: TRBJ2-2
V: TRBV10-3
D: -

DNA: TGCAGCGTTGAGGCAGGGCGCACAGATACGCAGTATTTT
CDR3: CSVEAGRTDTQYF
size: -
J: TRBJ2-3
V: TRBV29-1
D: -

DNA: TGCAGTGCTAGAGATATCGGGGCCACCGGGGAGCTGTTTTTT
CDR3: CSARDIGATGELFF
size: few
J: TRBJ2-2
V: TRBV20-1
D: -